This TCR beta chain was identified during a study of blood T cell repertoires in COVID-19. Study at large: Italy, Spain and the United States were the sources of the convalescent and acute COVID-19 samples. From T cells, B-cell-depleted T cells, or PBMCs came the material, which was cDNA or gDNA.

CDR1 KGHSH and CDR2 LQKENI come from the germline V gene. Unmatched junction bases numbered 7, after V lost 6 bases and J lost 4 bases. The CDR3 has 15 residues. In the study's own analysis: Amplification of reference gene primers provided the estimated nucleated cell counts. Clones were sequenced by immunoSEQ multiplex PCR, and TCRdb holds only the in-frame ones, with some missing. V and J calls and clone size are as listed in that table; D and trimming were resolved from the DNA. The data contain around 70,000 clones, 90% of them seen just once; the ten biggest clones take up about 9.8%. The sample was peripheral blood. The chain employs TRBV18 and TRBJ2-7, with TRBD1 identical over 12 bases. The receptor was derived from a human donor in a cohort sampled during active COVID-19. DNA for the CDR3: TGTGCCAGCTCTTTGGGACAGGGGGCATTTTACGAGCAGTACTTC. Amino acid sequence: CASSLGQGAFYEQYF.